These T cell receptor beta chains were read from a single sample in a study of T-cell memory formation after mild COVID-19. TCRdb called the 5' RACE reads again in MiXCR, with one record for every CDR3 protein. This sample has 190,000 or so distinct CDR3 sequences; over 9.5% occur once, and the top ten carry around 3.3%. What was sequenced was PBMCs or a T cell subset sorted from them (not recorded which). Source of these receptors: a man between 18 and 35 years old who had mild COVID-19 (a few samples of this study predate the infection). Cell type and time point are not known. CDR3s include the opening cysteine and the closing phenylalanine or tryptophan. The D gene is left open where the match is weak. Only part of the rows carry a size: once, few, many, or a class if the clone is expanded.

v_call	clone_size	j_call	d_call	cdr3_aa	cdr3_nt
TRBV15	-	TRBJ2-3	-	CATSNQDTDTQYF	TGTGCCACCAGCAACCAGGACACAGATACGCAGTATTTT
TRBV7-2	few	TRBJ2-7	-	CASSLARHSYEQYF	TGTGCCAGCAGCTTAGCGCGCCACTCCTACGAGCAGTACTTC
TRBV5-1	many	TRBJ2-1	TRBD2	CASRLAGGYNEQFF	TGCGCCAGCCGACTAGCGGGGGGATACAATGAGCAGTTCTTC
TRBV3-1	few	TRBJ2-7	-	CASSQDLGTNSYEQYF	TGTGCCAGCAGCCAAGATTTGGGGACCAATTCCTACGAGCAGTACTTC
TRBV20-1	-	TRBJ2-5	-	CSATGVRHDVETQYF	TGCAGTGCTACGGGGGTACGGCACGACGTAGAGACCCAGTACTTC
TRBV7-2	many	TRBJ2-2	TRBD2	CASSYSGGPNTGELFF	TGTGCCAGCAGCTATAGCGGGGGGCCGAACACCGGGGAGCTGTTTTTT
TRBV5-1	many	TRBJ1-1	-	CASSLLGASSNTEAFF	TGCGCCAGCAGCTTGTTGGGGGCCAGTTCGAACACTGAAGCTTTCTTT
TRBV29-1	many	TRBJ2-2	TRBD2	CSARGGLNTGELFF	TGCAGCGCTCGGGGGGGCCTGAACACCGGGGAGCTGTTTTTT
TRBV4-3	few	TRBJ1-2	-	CASSQDRRGGGYTF	TGCGCCAGCAGCCAAGATCGTAGGGGCGGTGGCTACACCTTC
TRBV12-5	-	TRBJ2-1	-	CASGREQFF	TGTGCTAGTGGTCGTGAGCAGTTCTTC
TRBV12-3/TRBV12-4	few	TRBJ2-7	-	CASSLSPGTIYEQYF	TGTGCCAGCAGTTTGTCGCCGGGGACAATCTACGAGCAGTACTTC
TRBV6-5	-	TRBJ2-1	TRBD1	CASSHTPGQTPYNEQFF	TGTGCCAGCAGTCATACCCCGGGACAGACTCCCTACAATGAGCAGTTCTTC
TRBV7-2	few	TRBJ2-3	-	CASSFARSDTQYF	TGTGCCAGCAGCTTTGCGAGATCAGATACGCAGTATTTT
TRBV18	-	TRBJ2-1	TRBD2	CASSPTSGGQYNEQFF	TGTGCCAGCTCACCGACTAGCGGGGGGCAGTACAATGAGCAGTTCTTC
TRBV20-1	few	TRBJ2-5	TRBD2	CSAIQRGGTQYF	TGCAGTGCTATTCAGCGGGGGGGGACCCAGTACTTC
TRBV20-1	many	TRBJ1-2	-	CSAREGNYGYTF	TGCAGTGCTAGAGAGGGAAACTATGGCTACACCTTC
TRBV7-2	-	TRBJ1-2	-	CASRWDGRLIGYTF	TGTGCCAGCAGATGGGACGGACGGTTAATTGGCTACACCTTC